The T cell receptor beta chain described here comes from a study of shared clonotypes between healthy human individuals. J gave up 6 bases and V 3 bases, and 6 bases lay outside the gene matches. This CDR3 spans 15 amino acids. Germline assignment: CDR1 LNHDA and CDR2 SQIVND (reference sequence). Evenly divided among several immunoSEQ plates was the genomic DNA of each subset. Template for every sorted-subset replicate PCR totaled roughly 200 ng DNA, some 30,000 T cell genomes. Clones were sequenced by immunoSEQ multiplex PCR, and TCRdb holds only the in-frame ones, with some missing. The table records about 2 million clones, less than 95% of them present only once. In the naive CD8 group, cells lacked CD45RO and were positively selected for CCR7, so terminally differentiated effector memory CD45RA+ cells were left out.

The specimen sequenced was naive CD8+ T cells sorted from blood. This TCR was sampled from a man aged 18 to 35 in good health. This chain uses TRBV19 with TRBJ1-4, with 8 bases fitting TRBD1. CDR3 amino acids: CASSIRDRPDEKLFF. The CDR3 DNA reads as TGTGCCAGTAGTATCCGGGACAGGCCGGATGAAAAACTGTTTTTT.